This TCR beta chain was captured by sequencing in a study of T cell responses to AZD1222 COVID-19 vaccine (dated by TCRdb to the early 2020s). Broadly, across the study: Because spike-specific TCR depth and breadth did not differ between the two schedules, AZD1222 recipients who got a second dose at roughly 4 weeks were pooled with those who got a second dose at roughly 12 weeks. TCR sequencing covered some 250 trial participants: approximately 200 given two doses of AZD1222 and 26 given two doses of MenACWY control vaccine. Enrollment into the trials was organized by age into subgroups of 18-55, 56-69 and 70-plus years, and those subgroups contained about 160, 30 and 59 TCR-sequenced participants, respectively. Paper-wide results and their limitations: The 56-69-year group was small, and its depth increase did not reach significance, likely because of low power. Because no samples from the day 14 peak response were available, repertoires could be characterized only after the peak T cell response. Participants were mostly white British, with more females than males. The authors suggested clonal diversity may have been underestimated. After two AZD1222 doses, spike-specific TCR breadth and depth were significantly higher than at day 0 and than in MenACWY recipients. Only a handful of AZD1222 recipients were SARS-CoV-2 seropositive at baseline, limiting conclusions about previously exposed vaccinees. Epitopes outside the regions mutated in the B.1.351 and B.1.1.7 variants were reportedly recognized by nearly half of the unique spike-specific TCRs. CD4 TCRs associated with the vaccine covered the entire spike protein, and the dominant responses were in regions 160-218 and 743-854.

To note about this clone: Its antigen has not been determined. Per-base qualities were not stored, and no clone one base away is much larger.

At the junction V is shortened by 1 base and J by 0 bases, with 8 bases in between. CDR1 SGHRS and CDR2 YFSETQ were looked up in the germline V gene. CDR3 length: 14 amino acids, cysteine to phenylalanine. Only the CDR3 DNA is retained, 42 bases long and in frame from the first base. According to the study, the label for this sample's time point signals: baseline before first vaccination. Vaccinee samples came from UK trials COV001 and COV002, including a single-blind randomized controlled phase 2/3 trial of AZD1222 (ChAdOx1 nCoV-19) in healthy adults. Trial participant PBMC samples were collected at day 0 and day 28 after the second dose for TCRbeta chain sequencing. The CDR3 regions of human TCRbeta chains were analyzed by immunosequencing. As for the original processing: Repertoire TCRs were matched against a reference library of SARS-CoV-2-specific TCRs generated with the MIRA antigen-specificity platform. Breadth was defined as the fraction of unique TCRs that were SARS-CoV-2-associated. Depth was defined as the fraction of total T cells that were SARS-CoV-2-associated. Each spike-specific TCR was assigned to its reactive spike region and to a CD4 or CD8 class using the MIRA data. Log10-transformed breadth and depth values were compared by one-way ANOVA with Sidak's multiple comparisons tests. As stored in TCRdb, this immuneACCESS dataset retains in-frame rearrangements with V and J assigned. A fraction of the clones does not appear; measured against another copy, unresolved V genes explain less than half of the discrepancy, and the remainder lacks a known reason. For V, J and clone size, that table is used; D and trimming come from the DNA. The sample table contains about 120,000 clones; only one count was recorded for over 75% of them. The ten largest make up 9% to 9.5% of the sample.

The rearrangement combines TRBV5-1 with TRBJ2-7, with the D gene call left open. The source material was peripheral blood, sampled on day 0 of AZD1222 vaccination. The clonotype comes from an adult in good health. The CDR3 region reads CASSLSVSSYEQYF. The base sequence is TGCGCCAGCAGCTTGTCAGTCAGCTCCTACGAGCAGTACTTC.